Below, 7 T cell receptor beta chains from the same sample are listed, as sequenced in a study of OX40 agonist ivuxolimab in advanced cancers. The method was immunoSEQ multiplex PCR; TCRdb's version includes in-frame clones alone and lacks a portion of them. The sample carries approximately 18,000 clones, around four fifths recorded once. This material consisted of CD4+ or CD8+ T cells sorted from blood, taken in a trial of the OX40 agonist ivuxolimab. The receptors shown here come from an adult with an advanced solid tumor such as melanoma, head and neck, liver or kidney cancer.

The V call is TRBV16, the J call TRBJ2-4; D is unresolved. V was cut by 4 bases and J by 3 bases, with 19 bases left in between. Germline V lookup: CDR1 KGHSY, CDR2 FQNENV. This CDR3 is built from 17 residues. CDR3 DNA: TGTGCCAGCAGCCCTATCGTCGTAGGCCAAGACAAAAACATTCAGTACTTC. Translation gives CASSPIVVGQDKNIQYF.

V is TRBV6-5 and J is TRBJ2-3; D ambiguous. Trimming pared 4 bases from V and 1 base from J, leaving 3 bases between. Germline V CDR1 and CDR2: MNHEY, SVGAGI. The CDR3 spans 12 residues. In DNA form, the CDR3 reads TGTGCCAGCAGTTTAGGCACAGATACGCAGTATTTT. It encodes CASSLGTDTQYF.

Turning to this clone: Germline is not matched at one junction end, which may reflect a read error. The chain joins TRBV7-9 to TRBJ1-3; TRBD1 aligns across 9 bases. Germline loops: CDR1 SEHNR, CDR2 FQNEAQ (reference sequence). The CDR3 has 13 residues. CDR3 in amino acids: CVSSLQGADTIYF. Written as DNA, the CDR3 is TGTGTCAGCAGTTTACAGGGGGCCGACACCATATATTTT.

CDR3: CASSLSIGTKAYEQYF. The DNA for the CDR3 is TGTGCCAGCAGTTTATCGATTGGGACTAAAGCCTACGAGCAGTACTTC. The chain is built from TRBV27 and TRBJ2-7, with 7 bases matching TRBD2. CDR3 length: 16 residues. Looked up from germline, CDR1 is MNHEY and CDR2 is SMNVEV (reference sequence). V was pared by 0 bases and J by 2 bases, with 7 bases of the junction left unmatched.

The chain employs TRBV25-1 and TRBJ2-5; TRBD2 matches at 10 bases. Germline V gene lookup returns CDR1 MGHDK and CDR2 SYGVNS. The V segment lost 6 bases and the J segment 3 bases; nucleotides outside the gene matches: 10. The CDR3 extends over 16 amino acids. CDR3 sequence: CASSPVIAGGEETQYF. CDR3 bases: TGTGCCAGCAGCCCCGTTATAGCGGGGGGTGAAGAGACCCAGTACTTC.

DNA for the CDR3: TGTGCCAGTAGTATAAGGGAAATGGATACCCAGTACTTC. It encodes CASSIREMDTQYF. The genes are TRBV19 and TRBJ2-5; no clear D gene. The germline V and J ends were trimmed by 2 bases and 8 bases, with 12 bases remaining between them. The CDR3 extends over 13 amino acids. Germline loops: CDR1 LNHDA, CDR2 SQIVND (reference sequence).

This chain connects TRBV27 to TRBJ2-1; 11 positions match TRBD1. The CDR3 runs to 17 residues. The germline V gene encodes CDR1 MNHEY and CDR2 SMNVEV (reference sequence). Trimming at V came to 5 bases and at J to 4 bases, leaving 10 bases not matched to a gene. This CDR3 is CASSSTGTGGRYNEQFF. In DNA, the CDR3 is TGTGCCAGCAGTAGTACCGGGACAGGGGGTCGATACAATGAGCAGTTCTTC.